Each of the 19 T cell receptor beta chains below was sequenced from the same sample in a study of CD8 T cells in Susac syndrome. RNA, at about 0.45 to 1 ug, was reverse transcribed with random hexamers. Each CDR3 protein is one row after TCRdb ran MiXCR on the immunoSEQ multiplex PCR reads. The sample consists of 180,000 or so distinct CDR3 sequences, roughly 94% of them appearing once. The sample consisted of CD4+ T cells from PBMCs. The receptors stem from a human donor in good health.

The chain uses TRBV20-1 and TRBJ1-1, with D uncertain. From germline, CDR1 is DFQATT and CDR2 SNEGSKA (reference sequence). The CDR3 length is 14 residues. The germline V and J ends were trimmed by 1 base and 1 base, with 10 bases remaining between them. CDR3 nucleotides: TGCAGTGCTAGAGGGGAGAAAGGGAACACTGAAGCTTTCTTT. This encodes CSARGEKGNTEAFF.

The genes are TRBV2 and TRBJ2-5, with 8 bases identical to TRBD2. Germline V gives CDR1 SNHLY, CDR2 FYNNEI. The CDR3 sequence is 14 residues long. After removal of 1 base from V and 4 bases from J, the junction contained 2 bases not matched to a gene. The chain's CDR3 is CASSEVTSGETQYF. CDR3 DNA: TGTGCCAGCAGTGAAGTCACTAGCGGAGAGACCCAGTACTTC.

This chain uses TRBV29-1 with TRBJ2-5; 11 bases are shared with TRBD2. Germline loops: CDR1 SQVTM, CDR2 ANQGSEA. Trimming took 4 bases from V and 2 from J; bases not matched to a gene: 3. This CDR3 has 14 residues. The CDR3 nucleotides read TGCAGCGTTGCCGGGACTAGCGGACAAGAGACCCAGTACTTC. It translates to CSVAGTSGQETQYF.

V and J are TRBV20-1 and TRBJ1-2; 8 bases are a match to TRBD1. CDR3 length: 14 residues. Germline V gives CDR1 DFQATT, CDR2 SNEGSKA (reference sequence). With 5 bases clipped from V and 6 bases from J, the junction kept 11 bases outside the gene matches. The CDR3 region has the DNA TGCAGTGCTTCCCGGACAGGGATGGACGATGGCTACACCTTC. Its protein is CSASRTGMDDGYTF.

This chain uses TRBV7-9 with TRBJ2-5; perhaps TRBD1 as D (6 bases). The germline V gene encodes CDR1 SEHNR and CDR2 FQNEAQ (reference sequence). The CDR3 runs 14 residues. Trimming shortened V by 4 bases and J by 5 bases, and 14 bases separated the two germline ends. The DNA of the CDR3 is TGTGCCAGCAGCTCACGAACAGGGTATGAGACCCAGTACTTC. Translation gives CASSSRTGYETQYF.

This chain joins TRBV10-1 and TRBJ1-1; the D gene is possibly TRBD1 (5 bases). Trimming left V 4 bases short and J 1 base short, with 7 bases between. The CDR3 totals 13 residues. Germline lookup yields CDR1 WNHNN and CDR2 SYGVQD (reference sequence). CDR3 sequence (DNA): TGCGCCAGCAGTGCACAGGAGAACACTGAAGCTTTCTTT. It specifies CASSAQENTEAFF.

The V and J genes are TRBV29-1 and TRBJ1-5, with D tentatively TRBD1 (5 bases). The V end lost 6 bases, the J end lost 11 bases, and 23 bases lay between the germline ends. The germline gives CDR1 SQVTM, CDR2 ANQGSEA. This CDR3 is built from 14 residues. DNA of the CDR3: TGCAGCGTCGGGGGTGGGGCAAGCGGGGCGGCCCAGCATTTT. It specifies CSVGGGASGAAQHF.

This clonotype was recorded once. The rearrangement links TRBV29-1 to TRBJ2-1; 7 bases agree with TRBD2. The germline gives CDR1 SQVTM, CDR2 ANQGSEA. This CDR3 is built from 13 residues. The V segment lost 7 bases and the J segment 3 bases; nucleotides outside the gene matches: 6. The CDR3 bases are TGCAGCGCGCGGGAGCGGGACTACAATGAGCAGTTCTTC. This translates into CSARERDYNEQFF.

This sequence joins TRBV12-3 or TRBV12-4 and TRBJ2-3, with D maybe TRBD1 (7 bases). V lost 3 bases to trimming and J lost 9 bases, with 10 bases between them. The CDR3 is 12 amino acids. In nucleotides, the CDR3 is TGTGCCAGCAGTTTGGGGGGACAGACGCAGTATTTT. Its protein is CASSLGGQTQYF.

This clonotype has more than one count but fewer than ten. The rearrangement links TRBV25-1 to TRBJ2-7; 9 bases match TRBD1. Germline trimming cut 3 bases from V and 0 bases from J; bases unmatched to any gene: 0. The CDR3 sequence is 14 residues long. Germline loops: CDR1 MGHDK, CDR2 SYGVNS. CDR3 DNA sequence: TGTGCCAGCAGTGAGACAGGGGGCTCCTACGAGCAGTACTTC. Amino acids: CASSETGGSYEQYF.

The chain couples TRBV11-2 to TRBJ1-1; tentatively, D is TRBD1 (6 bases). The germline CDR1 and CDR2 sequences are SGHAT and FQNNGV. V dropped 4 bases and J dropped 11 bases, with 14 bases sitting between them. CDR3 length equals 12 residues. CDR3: CASSSLRGWAFF. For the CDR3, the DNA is TGTGCCAGCAGCTCCCTCAGGGGCTGGGCTTTCTTT.

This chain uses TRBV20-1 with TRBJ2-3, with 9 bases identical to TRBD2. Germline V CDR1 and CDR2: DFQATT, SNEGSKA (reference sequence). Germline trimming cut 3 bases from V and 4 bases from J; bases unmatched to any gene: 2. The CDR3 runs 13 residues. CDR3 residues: CSARGTSPDTQYF. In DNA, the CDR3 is TGCAGTGCTAGGGGGACTAGCCCAGATACGCAGTATTTT.

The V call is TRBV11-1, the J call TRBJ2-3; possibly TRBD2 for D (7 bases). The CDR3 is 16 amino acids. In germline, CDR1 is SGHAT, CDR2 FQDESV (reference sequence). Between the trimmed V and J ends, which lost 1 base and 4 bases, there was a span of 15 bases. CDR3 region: CASSLGGGRFADTQYF. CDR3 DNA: TGTGCCAGCAGCTTAGGGGGGGGCAGGTTCGCAGATACGCAGTATTTT. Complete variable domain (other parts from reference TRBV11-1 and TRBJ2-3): EAEVAQSPRYKITEKSQAVAFWCDPISGHATLYWYRQILGQGPELLVQFQDESVVDDSQLPKDRFSAERLKGVDSTLKIQPAELGDSAMYLCASSLGGGRFADTQYFGPGTRLTVL.

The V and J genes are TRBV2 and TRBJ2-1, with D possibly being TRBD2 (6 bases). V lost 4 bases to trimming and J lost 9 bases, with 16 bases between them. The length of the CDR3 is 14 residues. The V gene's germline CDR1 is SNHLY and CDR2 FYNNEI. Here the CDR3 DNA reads TGTGCCAGCAGTGGAATACTAGCCGGGGGTGAGCAGTTCTTC. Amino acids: CASSGILAGGEQFF.

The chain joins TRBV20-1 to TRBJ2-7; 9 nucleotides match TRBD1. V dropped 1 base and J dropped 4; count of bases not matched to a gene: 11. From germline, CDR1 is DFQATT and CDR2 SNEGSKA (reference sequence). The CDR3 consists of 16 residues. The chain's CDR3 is CSARGAGQGVDYEQYF. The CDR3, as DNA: TGCAGTGCTAGAGGGGCGGGACAGGGCGTCGATTACGAGCAGTACTTC.

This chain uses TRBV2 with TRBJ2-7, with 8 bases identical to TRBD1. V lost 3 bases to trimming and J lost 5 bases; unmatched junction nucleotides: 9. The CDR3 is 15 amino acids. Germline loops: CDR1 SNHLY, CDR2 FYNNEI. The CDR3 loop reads CASSDRDRGSHEQYV. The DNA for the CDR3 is TGTGCCAGCAGTGACAGAGACAGGGGCTCGCACGAGCAGTACGTC.

The CDR3 DNA reads as TGTGCCTGGAGTGCAAACAAGGGGCGATACAATGAGCAGTTCTTC. It yields the protein CAWSANKGRYNEQFF. J is TRBJ2-1 and V is TRBV30; possible D gene TRBD1, 5 bases. The V end was cut by 1 base, the J end by 4 bases, with 14 bases between. Germline loops: CDR1 GTSNPN, CDR2 SVGIG (reference sequence). The CDR3 sequence is 15 residues long.

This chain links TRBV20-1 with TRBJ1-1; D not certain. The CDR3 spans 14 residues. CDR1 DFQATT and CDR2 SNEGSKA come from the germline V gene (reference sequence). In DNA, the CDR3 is TGCAGCCCCTATATTAGGGAGACGAACACTGAAGCTTTCTTT. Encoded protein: CSPYIRETNTEAFF.

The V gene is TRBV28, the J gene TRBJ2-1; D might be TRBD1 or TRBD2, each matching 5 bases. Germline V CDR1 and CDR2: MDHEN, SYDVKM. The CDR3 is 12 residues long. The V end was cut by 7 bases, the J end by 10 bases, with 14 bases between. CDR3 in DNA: TGTGCCAGCACGCTCCCGGGACGGGAGCAGTTCTTC. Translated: CASTLPGREQFF.